Reported below is one TCR beta chain. Its antigen is still unknown. V lost 0 bases and J 7 bases, leaving 7 bases between the germline ends. CDR1 LNHDA and CDR2 SQIVND come from the germline V gene (reference sequence). CDR3 size: 13 residues. The entry originates in a study of Tregs in tolerant kidney transplant recipients. As for the study in general: The nonmyeloablative bone marrow transplants came from related graft donors, with transient mixed chimerism. Regarding the study as a whole: The small number of patients limits these findings pending further validation.

The data were produced by immunoSEQ multiplex PCR, yet TCRdb's version contains in-frame clones alone and is incomplete. The sample records over 85,000 clones, roughly 93% being singletons. The chain couples TRBV19 to TRBJ1-5, with D unclear. The sequencing used CD4+ T cells from blood, collected before the transplant. This TCR was recovered from a human donor who received a combined kidney and bone marrow transplant. The CDR3 nucleotides read TGTGCCAGTAGTATAGAGGGAGGCCAGCCCCAGCATTTT. It codes for CASSIEGGQPQHF. The full variable domain, in which reference TRBV19 and TRBJ1-5 provide the parts outside the CDR3, is DGGITQSPKYLFRKEGQNVTLSCEQNLNHDAMYWYRQDPGQGLRLIYYSQIVNDFQKGDIAEGYSVSREKKESFPLTVTSAQKNPTAFYLCASSIEGGQPQHFGDGTRLSIL.